The entry below gives a single T cell receptor (beta chain) sequence along with its context. This entry is derived from a study of blood T cell repertoires in COVID-19. Study overall: Samples of COVID-19 (acute and convalescent) were obtained from the United States, Italy and Spain.

Adults between roughly 18 and 89 years of age took part from about two dozen US areas. People in the exposed group encountered a COVID-19 case within 2 weeks before entering the study. Germline CDR1 MNHEY, CDR2 SMNVEV (reference sequence). The CDR3 is 14 amino acids. The germline V and J ends were trimmed by 5 bases and 2 bases, with 12 bases remaining between them. In the authors' methods: Nucleated cell counts were estimated from reference gene primer amplification. This table comes from immunoSEQ multiplex PCR, and its TCRdb copy is limited to in-frame clones, with some not included. V and J calls and clone size are as listed in that table; D and trimming were resolved from the DNA. The table records 150,000 to 200,000 clones, approximately 80% of them present only once.

Input material: PBMCs or T cells enriched from blood (not recorded which). The chain has TRBV27 and TRBJ1-2; tentatively, D is TRBD1 (5 bases). The TCR originated in a man aged 65 to 79 who had been exposed to COVID-19. The CDR3 DNA reads as TGTGCCAGCAGTACCTCGACAGCAAACTATGGCTACACCTTC. Translation gives CASSTSTANYGYTF.